Each of the 21 T cell receptor beta chains below was sequenced from the same sample in a study of Graves' ophthalmopathy and Graves' hyperthyroidism. Amplifying from RNA transcripts, the study obtained TCR beta CDR3 regions. HTBI-primed first-round RT-PCR preceded second-round multiplex PCR. Each CDR3 protein is one row after TCRdb ran MiXCR on the multiplex PCR reads. The data hold 210,000 or so distinct CDR3 sequences, with under 30% observed a single time. Sequenced input: peripheral blood. The receptors originated from a man aged 45-60 years with Graves' ophthalmopathy.

This clonotype was observed many times. This rearrangement joins TRBV9 to TRBJ2-5; no clear D. CDR1 and CDR2 (germline): SGDLS, YYNGEE. V gave up 0 bases and J gave up 5 bases, with 8 bases separating them. There are 13 residues in the CDR3. CDR3 DNA: TGTGCCAGCAGCGTAGGCGCTGGGGAGACCCAGTACTTC. This gives the protein CASSVGAGETQYF. The full variable domain, in which reference TRBV9 and TRBJ2-5 provide the parts outside the CDR3, is DSGVTQTPKHLITATGQRVTLRCSPRSGDLSVYWYQQSLDQGLQFLIQYYNGEERAKGNILERFSAQQFPDLHSELNLSSLELGDSALYFCASSVGAGETQYFGPGTRLLVL.

The gene calls are TRBV12-5 and TRBJ1-2; tentatively, D is TRBD1 (5 bases). Germline CDR1 reads LGHNT; CDR2 reads FRNRAP. This CDR3 region has 13 residues. V was clipped by 1 base and J by 5 bases, with 8 bases between them. The CDR3 sequence: CASGLGGRYGYTF. CDR3 in DNA: TGTGCTAGTGGTTTGGGGGGGAGATATGGCTACACCTTC.

This clonotype was seen many times. The genes are TRBV19 and TRBJ2-5; possibly TRBD1 for D (6 bases). The V and J ends lost 5 bases and 6 bases respectively, with 16 bases between them. In germline, CDR1 is LNHDA, CDR2 SQIVND (reference sequence). The CDR3 contains 14 residues. CDR3 sequence: CASSRSGDVKTQYF. CDR3 DNA: TGTGCCAGTAGTCGGTCAGGGGATGTCAAGACCCAGTACTTC.

V is TRBV12-3 or TRBV12-4 and J is TRBJ1-1, with a weak D call TRBD1 (5 bases). V was shortened by 6 bases and J by 2 bases, with 13 bases between the two germline ends. This CDR3 is built from 14 residues. CDR3 in amino acids: CASSSAGRNTEAFF. The CDR3 DNA follows: TGTGCCAGCAGCTCCGCGGGACGCAACACTGAAGCTTTCTTT.

The rearrangement joins TRBV6-1 to TRBJ1-2; 8 nucleotides align to TRBD1. Trimming took 8 bases from V and 4 from J; bases not matched to a gene: 6. The germline CDR1 and CDR2 sequences are MNHNS and SASEGT. The CDR3 is made up of 13 amino acids. The CDR3 region has the DNA TGTGCCAGCCACCGGGACAGGTTCTATGGCTACACCTTC. Translating gives CASHRDRFYGYTF.

This clonotype showed up many times. The genes are TRBV4-3 and TRBJ1-6; D is unclear. Trimming cost V 1 base and J 8 bases, with 6 bases left between them. The CDR3 has 13 residues. Germline values: CDR1 LGHNA, CDR2 YSLEER. The DNA for the CDR3 is TGCGCCAGCAGCCAAGGTCGTTATTCACCCCTCCACTTT. Amino acid sequence: CASSQGRYSPLHF.

The J gene is TRBJ1-5, the V gene TRBV6-2 or TRBV6-3, with D perhaps matching TRBD1 (5 bases). The CDR3 consists of 14 residues. Germline CDR1 is MNHEY and CDR2 is SVGEGT. The ends were cut back, 7 bases at V and 2 bases at J, with 12 bases in the middle. The DNA for the CDR3 is TGTGCCAGCACCCGGGACTCTGGCAATCAGCCCCAGCATTTT. This gives the protein CASTRDSGNQPQHF.

This clonotype occurred many times. DNA for the CDR3: TGTGCCAGCAGTTTAACGGGGATAACCTACGAGCAGTACTTC. Translated: CASSLTGITYEQYF. The gene calls are TRBV27 and TRBJ2-7, with a weak D call TRBD2 (5 bases). Looked up from germline, CDR1 is MNHEY and CDR2 is SMNVEV (reference sequence). The CDR3 has 14 amino acids. V dropped 2 bases and J dropped 2 bases, with 10 bases sitting between them.

This sequence joins TRBV5-1 and TRBJ2-7, with D maybe TRBD1 (5 bases). CDR1 SGHRS and CDR2 YFSETQ come from the germline V gene. Trimming took off 4 bases at V and 3 bases at J, with 14 bases between the two ends. The CDR3 has 14 residues. The CDR3 coding sequence is TGCGCCAGCAGCCAGGGCGGAAGCTACTACGAGCAGTACTTC. This encodes CASSQGGSYYEQYF.

This clonotype occurred many times. The chain uses TRBV20-1 and TRBJ2-7; D is ambiguous. V lost 4 bases and J lost 3, with 16 bases in between. The CDR3 has 14 residues. Germline CDR1 reads DFQATT; CDR2 reads SNEGSKA (reference sequence). Here the CDR3 DNA reads TGCAGTGCTACGTTGCGGACGATAAGCTACGAGCAGTACTTC. Its translation is CSATLRTISYEQYF.

This clonotype was observed at least ten times. The chain has TRBV4-3 and TRBJ2-6, with D possibly matching TRBD1 (6 bases). The V gene's germline CDR1 is LGHNA and CDR2 YSLEER. CDR3 length: 16 residues. V gave up 3 bases and J gave up 4 bases, with 13 bases separating them. The CDR3: CASSHHRDTGANVLTF. The CDR3 DNA is TGCGCCAGCAGCCATCACAGGGATACCGGGGCCAACGTCCTGACTTTC.

At least ten counts were recorded for this clonotype. The chain has TRBV6-2 or TRBV6-3 and TRBJ2-5, with D perhaps TRBD2 (6 bases). CDR3 length equals 12 residues. V lost 8 bases and J 5 bases, leaving 12 bases between the germline ends. Germline CDR1 MNHEY, CDR2 SVGEGT. CDR3 sequence reads: CASRTGVETQYF. The CDR3 DNA reads TGTGCCAGCCGGACGGGAGTGGAGACCCAGTACTTC.

There are many counts of this clonotype. The chain recombines TRBV9 with TRBJ2-2; TRBD2 matches at 14 bases. After removal of 0 bases from V and 5 bases from J, the junction contained 3 bases not matched to a gene. CDR3 length equals 17 residues. Germline V gene lookup returns CDR1 SGDLS and CDR2 YYNGEE. The CDR3 DNA follows: TGTGCCAGCAGCGTAGAGACTAGCGGGAGGGCAACCGGGGAGCTGTTTTTT. Its protein product is CASSVETSGRATGELFF.

This clonotype was recorded many times. The chain carries TRBV14 and TRBJ1-2; TRBD1 matches 8 bases. V was clipped by 0 bases and J by 7 bases; unmatched bases: 13. CDR1 is SGHDN, CDR2 FVKESK, per germline. This CDR3 is built from 17 residues. As DNA, the CDR3 is TGTGCCAGCAGCCAAGATATGAGGTGGCAGGGGGCGGTTGGCTACACCTTC. Encoded protein: CASSQDMRWQGAVGYTF.

V is TRBV2 and J is TRBJ2-5, with TRBD2 matching over 9 bases. Germline V gives CDR1 SNHLY, CDR2 FYNNEI. Trimming took 0 bases from V and 2 from J; bases not matched to a gene: 7. The CDR3 spans 17 residues. The CDR3 DNA sequence: TGTGCCAGCAGTGAAGCGGCTAGCGGGGTTATACAAGAGACCCAGTACTTC. Translation gives CASSEAASGVIQETQYF.

This clonotype was detected only a few times. The chain couples TRBV28 to TRBJ1-1; D gene unclear. Germline CDR1 MDHEN, CDR2 SYDVKM. The V end was cut by 11 bases, the J end by 0 bases, with 10 bases between. This CDR3 region has 12 residues. CDR3 sequence reads: CAAQVMNTEAFF. The CDR3 coding sequence is TGTGCCGCTCAGGTTATGAACACTGAAGCTTTCTTT.

At least ten counts were recorded for this clonotype. V is TRBV19 and J is TRBJ1-5, with D tentatively TRBD1 (5 bases). This CDR3 is built from 13 residues. V shed 6 bases and J shed 6 bases, with 12 bases lying between them. Looked up from germline, CDR1 is LNHDA and CDR2 is SQIVND (reference sequence). The CDR3 sequence: CASRGVRIQPQHF. The CDR3 DNA reads as TGTGCCAGTAGAGGGGTGAGGATTCAGCCCCAGCATTTT.

The gene calls are TRBV6-5 and TRBJ2-7; 7 positions match TRBD2. Germline V gives CDR1 MNHEY, CDR2 SVGAGI. V shed 5 bases, J shed 2 bases, and the junction held 6 bases outside the gene matches. The CDR3 runs 14 residues. CDR3 in DNA: TGTGCCAGCAGTAACGGCGGGAGACCCTACGAGCAGTACTTC. Its protein is CASSNGGRPYEQYF.

This clonotype was picked up many times. This rearrangement joins TRBV28 to TRBJ1-6; D not certain. Germline lookup yields CDR1 MDHEN and CDR2 SYDVKM. The V and J ends lost 9 bases and 7 bases respectively, with 16 bases between them. The CDR3 extends over 14 amino acids. CDR3: CASRGLRENSPLHF. CDR3 nucleotides: TGTGCCAGTCGCGGGCTTAGGGAAAATTCACCCCTCCACTTT.

This sequence joins TRBV7-2 and TRBJ2-5; 8 bases map to TRBD1. Losses at the gene ends were 4 bases for V and 6 bases for J; bases not matched to a gene: 7. The germline V gene has CDR1 SGHTA and CDR2 FQGNSA. The CDR3 consists of 14 residues. The CDR3 DNA sequence: TGTGCCAGCAGCTCACAGGGGGTAGTAAAGACCCAGTACTTC. It yields the protein CASSSQGVVKTQYF. Variable domain in full (rest from reference TRBV7-2 and TRBJ2-5): GAGVSQSPSNKVTEKGKDVELRCDPISGHTALYWYRQSLGQGLEFLIYFQGNSAPDKSGLPSDRFSAERTGGSVSTLTIQRTQQEDSAVYLCASSSQGVVKTQYFGPGTRLLVL.

This clonotype has ten or more counts. This chain joins TRBV6-2 or TRBV6-3 and TRBJ1-5, with 7 bases matching TRBD1. Germline lookup yields CDR1 MNHEY and CDR2 SVGEGT. Germline trimming cut 4 bases from V and 4 bases from J; bases unmatched to any gene: 4. The CDR3 contains 14 residues. The DNA of the CDR3 is TGTGCCAGCAGTTCCGGGACAGAGAATCAGCCCCAGCATTTT. Translating gives CASSSGTENQPQHF.